One sample yielded the 6 T cell receptor beta chains listed below, sequenced in a study of PD-1 and CTLA-4 blockade in melanoma. Measured with immunoSEQ multiplex PCR; TCRdb has only the in-frame clones, and not every one. This sample has almost 30,000 clones, with less than 90% found just once. This material consisted of CD8+ T cells from peripheral blood, taken before anti-PD-1 treatment. The source is a human donor with melanoma.

This clone has a single count. The chain employs TRBV27 and TRBJ2-7; D unresolved. V gave up 3 bases and J gave up 2 bases, with 8 bases separating them. CDR3 size: 13 residues. Germline V CDR1 and CDR2: MNHEY, SMNVEV (reference sequence). The CDR3 is CASSLAETYEQYF. For the CDR3, the DNA is TGTGCCAGCAGTTTGGCAGAGACCTACGAGCAGTACTTC.

This clone was seen once. The chain has TRBV9 and TRBJ2-7; 9 positions match TRBD2. Trimming cost V 4 bases and J 2 bases; bases outside gene matches: 7. Germline CDR1 is SGDLS and CDR2 is YYNGEE. The CDR3 loop spans 15 amino acids. Here the CDR3 DNA reads TGTGCCAGCAGCCCTCGACTAGCGGAGCCCTACGAGCAGTACTTC. Translation: CASSPRLAEPYEQYF. The entire variable domain, with the rest obtained from reference TRBV9 and TRBJ2-7, is as follows: DSGVTQTPKHLITATGQRVTLRCSPRSGDLSVYWYQQSLDQGLQFLIQYYNGEERAKGNILERFSAQQFPDLHSELNLSSLELGDSALYFCASSPRLAEPYEQYFGPGTRLTVT.

V usage is TRBV7-9 and J usage is TRBJ2-5; D perhaps matches TRBD1 (7 bases). Germline-derived CDR1 and CDR2 are SEHNR and FQNEAQ (reference sequence). Trimming removed 5 bases at V and 4 bases at J, with 17 bases between. This CDR3 spans 15 amino acids. CDR3 sequence (DNA): TGTGCCAGCAGCCCGCGGGACCCAGGGGGAGAGACCCAGTACTTC. It translates to CASSPRDPGGETQYF.

This clone was seen more than once but under ten times. The V gene is TRBV7-9, the J gene TRBJ1-5; D is unclear. This CDR3 contains 13 residues. Germline CDR1 is SEHNR and CDR2 is FQNEAQ (reference sequence). V lost 2 bases to trimming and J lost 7 bases, with 9 bases between them. For the CDR3, the DNA is TGTGCCAGCAGCTTAACGCTAGGGCAGCCCCAGCATTTT. As protein: CASSLTLGQPQHF.

The genes are TRBV4-1 and TRBJ1-5; D remains ambiguous. V gave up 0 bases and J gave up 5 bases, with 8 bases separating them. The germline gives CDR1 MGHRA, CDR2 YSYEKL. This CDR3 has 14 amino acids. CDR3 sequence: CASSQETEDQPQHF. CDR3 nucleotides: TGCGCCAGCAGCCAAGAGACCGAAGATCAGCCCCAGCATTTT.

The CDR3: CASSQGGQGAYEQYF. For the CDR3, the DNA is TGCGCCAGCAGCCAAGGGGGGCAGGGGGCGTACGAGCAGTACTTC. The V gene is TRBV4-1, the J gene TRBJ2-7, with 8 positions matching TRBD1. CDR3 size: 15 residues. Trimming cost V 1 base and J 4 bases; bases outside gene matches: 6. CDR1 MGHRA and CDR2 YSYEKL come from the germline V gene.